The present TCR beta chain was sequenced within a study of blood T cell repertoires in COVID-19. Study-wide context: The origin of the acute and convalescent COVID-19 samples was the United States, Italy and Spain. PBMCs, B-cell-depleted T cells, or T cells provided the cDNA or gDNA that made up the material.

Germline V CDR1 and CDR2: MNHEY, SMNVEV (reference sequence). Trimming at V came to 5 bases and at J to 5 bases, leaving 15 bases not matched to a gene. The CDR3 totals 16 residues. Generated by immunoSEQ multiplex PCR, the TCRdb table keeps only in-frame clones and is missing some. The sample holds approximately 30,000 clones, roughly 88% seen once. The V and J genes are TRBV27 and TRBJ2-7, with 7 bases that match TRBD1. Specimen: peripheral blood. This receptor was identified in an older man with active or convalescent COVID-19. The CDR3 loop is CASSPLGRGLRNEQYF. The CDR3 DNA reads TGTGCCAGCAGTCCCCTTGGTAGGGGGCTGAGGAACGAGCAGTACTTC.